These 15 T cell receptor beta chains share one sample of origin, sequenced in a study of shared clonotypes between healthy human individuals. Sequenced by immunoSEQ multiplex PCR; TCRdb stores in-frame clones only, minus some. The sample shows about 2.4 million clones, more than 90% of them seen only once. Sequencing was performed on naive CD4+ T cells sorted from blood. Subset of the sample: CD45RA+ positively selected. Receptors were obtained from a man aged 18 to 30 in good health.

The chain uses TRBV28 and TRBJ1-2; D is possibly TRBD1 (6 bases). Trimming left V 6 bases short and J 4 bases short, with 18 bases between. Germline CDR1 MDHEN, CDR2 SYDVKM. The length of the CDR3 is 15 residues. In DNA, the CDR3 is TGTGCCAGCAGCACACCAGGGGACTCCTTCTATGGCTACACCTTC. Its protein is CASSTPGDSFYGYTF.

V is TRBV18 and J is TRBJ2-5; 12 bases map to TRBD2. The CDR3 covers 16 residues. CDR1 KGHSH and CDR2 LQKENI come from the germline V gene. Trimming took 3 bases from V and 5 from J; bases not matched to a gene: 7. This chain's CDR3 is CASSPVLAGGGETQYF. Written as DNA, the CDR3 is TGTGCCAGCTCACCCGTACTAGCGGGAGGAGGGGAGACCCAGTACTTC.

About this clone itself: At the DNA level, this CDR3 is encoded by other sequences in the same sample as well. The chain is built from TRBV9 and TRBJ2-5, with 14 bases fitting TRBD2. V dropped 2 bases and J dropped 5; count of bases not matched to a gene: 2. Germline CDR1 is SGDLS and CDR2 is YYNGEE. This CDR3 is built from 15 residues. DNA of the CDR3: TGTGCCAGCAGCGTGACTAGCGGGAGGGCGGAGACCCAGTACTTC. Translated: CASSVTSGRAETQYF.

V gene TRBV19 combines with J gene TRBJ2-7; D could derive from TRBD1 or TRBD2 (5 bases each). The CDR3 has 14 amino acids. V lost 4 bases and J lost 2, with 12 bases in between. Germline CDR1 reads LNHDA; CDR2 reads SQIVND (reference sequence). CDR3 DNA: TGTGCCAGTAGTACGTCAGAGGGGACCTACGAGCAGTACTTC. Its translation is CASSTSEGTYEQYF.

For this clone: Additional DNA sequences in this sample encode the identical CDR3. The genes are TRBV29-1 and TRBJ1-1; tentative D call: TRBD1 (5 bases). Germline CDR1 reads SQVTM; CDR2 reads ANQGSEA. Trimming removed 1 base at V and 1 base at J, with 7 bases between. This CDR3 region has 13 residues. Written as DNA, the CDR3 is TGCAGCGTTGAAGGGGGCGGGAACACTGAAGCTTTCTTT. This codes for CSVEGGGNTEAFF.

The chain couples TRBV10-1 to TRBJ2-7; TRBD2 agrees at 12 bases. Germline V gene data show CDR1 as WNHNN and CDR2 as SYGVQD (reference sequence). This CDR3 is 19 amino acids long. V lost 2 bases to trimming and J lost 3 bases; unmatched junction nucleotides: 14. CDR3 bases: TGCGCCAGCAGTGAGGGGCTAGCGGGAGGGGAATCAGCAGTCTACGAGCAGTACTTC. It yields the protein CASSEGLAGGESAVYEQYF.

This clone appeared once. The chain has TRBV5-1 and TRBJ2-5; D not certain. Between the trimmed V and J ends, which lost 2 bases and 2 bases, there was a span of 13 bases. CDR1 SGHRS and CDR2 YFSETQ come from the germline V gene. The CDR3 spans 15 residues. The CDR3 DNA is TGCGCCAGCAGCTTCGGAAAGTCCCCTCAAGAGACCCAGTACTTC. Encoded protein: CASSFGKSPQETQYF. Together with reference TRBV5-1 and TRBJ2-5, the CDR3 gives the full variable domain: KAGVTQTPRYLIKTRGQQVTLSCSPISGHRSVSWYQQTPGQGLQFLFEYFSETQRNKGNFPGRFSGRQFSNSRSEMNVSTLELGDSALYLCASSFGKSPQETQYFGPGTRLLVL.

Turning to this clone: Other DNA sequences within the sample encode an identical CDR3. The chain carries TRBV5-6 and TRBJ2-7; no definite D call. The CDR3 consists of 12 residues. Trimming removed 0 bases at V and 5 bases at J, with 6 bases between. The V gene's germline CDR1 is SGHDT and CDR2 YYEEEE. The CDR3 region has the DNA TGTGCCAGCAGCTTGGGGTGGGACGAGCAGTACTTC. This gives the protein CASSLGWDEQYF. Looking up the rest from reference TRBV5-6 and TRBJ2-7 gives the full variable domain: DAGVTQSPTHLIKTRGQQVTLRCSPKSGHDTVSWYQQALGQGPQFIFQYYEEEERQRGNFPDRFSGHQFPNYSSELNVNALLLGDSALYLCASSLGWDEQYFGPGTRLTVT.

This chain connects TRBV5-4 to TRBJ2-2, with TRBD1 as a possible D gene (6 bases). This CDR3 has 15 residues. V lost 4 bases and J 0 bases, leaving 10 bases between the germline ends. Per the germline V gene, CDR1 is SGHNT and CDR2 is YYREEE (reference sequence). Here the CDR3 DNA reads TGTGCCAGCAGCCCCTGGACAGCGAACACCGGGGAGCTGTTTTTT. Translated: CASSPWTANTGELFF.

This clone was seen just once. This sequence joins TRBV7-9 and TRBJ2-3; 13 bases map to TRBD2. J was trimmed by 14 bases and V by 6 bases; bases with no gene match: 11. Germline loops: CDR1 SEHNR, CDR2 FQNEAQ (reference sequence). The CDR3 spans 14 residues. The CDR3 nucleotides read TGTGCCAGCAGTAGACTAGCGGGGGGTCCCCGGCGGTATTTT. The encoded protein is CASSRLAGGPRRYF.

This rearrangement joins TRBV19 to TRBJ2-7, with 8 bases fitting TRBD1. Germline-derived CDR1 and CDR2 are LNHDA and SQIVND (reference sequence). J gave up 2 bases and V 1 base, and 10 bases lay outside the gene matches. The CDR3 extends over 17 amino acids. CDR3 amino acids: CASSIVSFPTGAYEQYF. For the CDR3, the DNA is TGTGCCAGTAGTATAGTCAGTTTTCCGACAGGGGCCTACGAGCAGTACTTC.

This clone has only one observation. The genes are TRBV7-9 and TRBJ1-2; D is unresolved. Trimming shortened V by 3 bases and J by 4 bases, and 9 bases separated the two germline ends. Germline V CDR1 and CDR2: SEHNR, FQNEAQ (reference sequence). The CDR3 is 13 amino acids. The CDR3 reads CASSFGEGYGYTF. The CDR3 DNA sequence: TGTGCCAGCAGCTTTGGTGAGGGCTATGGCTACACCTTC.

This rearrangement joins TRBV30 to TRBJ1-4; TRBD1 matches 10 bases. The CDR3 runs 13 residues. The trim removed 8 bases at V and 8 bases at J, leaving 8 bases unmatched. Germline V lookup: CDR1 GTSNPN, CDR2 SVGIG (reference sequence). CDR3 nucleotide sequence: TGTGCCAGTCGGACAGGGGGGAAGGAAAAACTGTTTTTT. It yields the protein CASRTGGKEKLFF.

This clone was observed once. The rearrangement links TRBV18 to TRBJ1-1; a weak D match, TRBD1 (6 bases). Germline-derived CDR1 and CDR2 are KGHSH and LQKENI. V lost 2 bases and J lost 6, with 13 bases in between. The CDR3 length is 14 residues. CDR3 DNA sequence: TGTGCCAGCTCACCATCACAGGGTCGCGCTGAAGCTTTCTTT. As protein: CASSPSQGRAEAFF.

This chain uses TRBV10-3 with TRBJ1-1; the D is unclear. With 7 bases removed from V and 0 bases from J, the gap between germline ends came to 18 bases. In germline, CDR1 is ENHRY, CDR2 SYGVKD. This CDR3 has 16 residues. This CDR3 reads CAIKEKVTLVNTEAFF. The CDR3 DNA follows: TGTGCCATCAAAGAGAAGGTCACCTTAGTGAACACTGAAGCTTTCTTT.